The present T cell receptor beta chain was sequenced within a study of shared clonotypes between healthy human individuals. Genomic DNA came from about 97 million PBMCs in unsorted samples. Findings and limits, study-wide: What limited the represented genetic and exposure-history diversity was the small number of donors.

The J segment lost 1 base and the V segment lost 2 bases, leaving 7 bases of the junction unmatched. There are 16 residues in the CDR3. The V gene's germline CDR1 is SGHRS and CDR2 YFSETQ. With regard to this clone: The antigen is not known.

Splitting of each subset's genomic DNA was done evenly across several immunoSEQ plates. This table comes from immunoSEQ multiplex PCR, and its TCRdb copy is limited to in-frame clones, with some not included. The sample comprises some 500,000 clones, 75% to 80% of which are singletons, and 12% rests with the top ten. Sequencing used PBMCs. The clonotype comes from a woman between 40 and 55 years old in good health. Some clones in this sample may be carry-over from other donors' samples. The genes are TRBV5-1 and TRBJ1-1; 8 bases are a match to TRBD1. CDR3 amino acids: CASSLDGTGENTEAFF. The CDR3 nucleotides read TGCGCCAGCAGCTTAGATGGGACAGGAGAGAACACTGAAGCTTTCTTT.